The present T cell receptor beta chain was sequenced within a study of OX40 agonist ivuxolimab in advanced cancers. Comment on this clone: As yet, its antigen is unknown.

Using immunoSEQ multiplex PCR, the repertoire was profiled, and TCRdb retains in-frame clones only, with some absent. The table shows about 70,000 clones, with roughly 90% occurring only once. Sampled blood was obtained at baseline, cycle 4 day 1, and cycle 7 day 1. V was pared by 6 bases and J by 1 base, with 5 bases of the junction left unmatched. CDR3 length: 14 amino acids. Germline CDR1 and CDR2: MNHEY and SVGAGI. Study-level findings and limits: The work left the antigen specificity of expanded peripheral T cells undetermined. CD4+ and CD8+ T cells in blood underwent clonal expansion by week 6 at 0.1 to 3.0 mg/kg.

Sequenced material: CD4+ or CD8+ T cells sorted from blood, taken in a trial of the OX40 agonist ivuxolimab. This chain links TRBV6-5 with TRBJ2-5, with 7 positions matching TRBD1. This receptor was identified in an adult with an advanced solid tumor such as melanoma, head and neck, liver or kidney cancer. As DNA, the CDR3 is TGTGCCAGCAGGGGACAGCCTTCCCAAGAGACCCAGTACTTC. Translation: CASRGQPSQETQYF.